A single TCR beta chain is shown here with its context. Autoimmune disease history or systemic immunosuppression was exclusionary. Germline V gene lookup returns CDR1 SGHTA and CDR2 FQGNSA. Trimming cost V 5 bases and J 6 bases, with 23 bases left between them. The length of the CDR3 is 17 residues. Libraries were prepared by immunoSEQ multiplex PCR; TCRdb keeps only in-frame clonotypes and omits some of them. Counted here are under 100,000 clones, under 85% occurring once; the ten biggest clones make up roughly 5.5%. This sample was included in a study of OX40 agonist ivuxolimab in advanced cancers. The material sequenced was CD4+ or CD8+ T cells sorted from blood, taken in a trial of the OX40 agonist ivuxolimab. The chain is built from TRBV7-2 and TRBJ2-4, with D perhaps given as TRBD1 or TRBD2 (5 bases each). This TCR was sampled from an adult with an advanced solid tumor such as melanoma, head and neck, liver or kidney cancer. The CDR3 here is CASSSPLGLERGNIQYF. The CDR3 DNA sequence: TGTGCCAGCAGCAGCCCTCTCGGGCTCGAGAGGGGAAACATTCAGTACTTC.